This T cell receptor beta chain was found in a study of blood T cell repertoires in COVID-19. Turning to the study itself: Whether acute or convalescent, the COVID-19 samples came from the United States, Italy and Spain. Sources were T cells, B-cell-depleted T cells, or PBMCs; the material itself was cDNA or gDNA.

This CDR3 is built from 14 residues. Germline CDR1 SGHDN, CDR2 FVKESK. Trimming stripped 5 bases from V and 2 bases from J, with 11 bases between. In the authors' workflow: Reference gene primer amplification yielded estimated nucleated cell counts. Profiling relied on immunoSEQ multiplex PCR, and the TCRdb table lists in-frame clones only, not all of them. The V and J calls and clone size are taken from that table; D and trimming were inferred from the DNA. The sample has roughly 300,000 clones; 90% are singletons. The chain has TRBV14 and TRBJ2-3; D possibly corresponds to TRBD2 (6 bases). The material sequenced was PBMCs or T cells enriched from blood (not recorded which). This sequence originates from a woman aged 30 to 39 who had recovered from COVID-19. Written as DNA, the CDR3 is TGTGCCAGCAGCTGGGGACTTGTCACAGATACGCAGTATTTT. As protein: CASSWGLVTDTQYF.